The 10 T cell receptor beta chains below come from one sample, sequenced in a study of blood T cell repertoires in COVID-19. Produced via immunoSEQ multiplex PCR; TCRdb's table is partial and in-frame only. Of some 46,000 clones listed, roughly 85% were seen once; the top ten hold less than 35%. Source material: peripheral blood. The receptors were gathered from a woman at least 80 years old with COVID-19, enrolled during active disease.

V and J are TRBV9 and TRBJ1-1; no reliable D call. The ends were cut back, 4 bases at V and 1 base at J, with 8 bases in the middle. The CDR3 has 13 amino acids. Germline V gives CDR1 SGDLS, CDR2 YYNGEE. The CDR3 DNA reads TGTGCCAGCAGCTCCCCGGGGAACACTGAAGCTTTCTTT. It codes for CASSSPGNTEAFF.

This clone was observed once. The rearrangement joins TRBV5-1 to TRBJ1-1; 7 bases are a match to TRBD1. The V and J ends lost 1 base and 0 bases, in that order; junction bases with no gene match: 3. The CDR3 runs 15 residues. Germline CDR1 SGHRS, CDR2 YFSETQ. In nucleotides, the CDR3 is TGCGCCAGCAGCTTGACAGGGGTCATGAACACTGAAGCTTTCTTT. This translates into CASSLTGVMNTEAFF.

V and J are TRBV6-5 and TRBJ1-6; 8 bases line up with TRBD1. The germline CDR1 and CDR2 sequences are MNHEY and SVGAGI. The CDR3 consists of 15 residues. The V and J ends lost 6 bases and 6 bases, in that order; junction bases with no gene match: 7. CDR3 sequence: CASSIGQGGNSPLHF. CDR3 coding DNA: TGTGCCAGCAGCATCGGACAGGGCGGTAATTCACCCCTCCACTTT.

The V call is TRBV5-1, the J call TRBJ2-1, with D possibly TRBD2 on 5 matching bases. The V gene lost 0 bases and the J gene lost 10 bases, with 17 bases spanning the gap. Germline V gene data show CDR1 as SGHRS and CDR2 as YFSETQ. CDR3 length: 15 residues. Here the CDR3 DNA reads TGCGCCAGCAGCTTGGAACTAGACTTGAGTTCGGAGCAGTTCTTC. It specifies CASSLELDLSSEQFF.

The rearrangement joins TRBV12-3 or TRBV12-4 to TRBJ1-6; D is unresolved. The V and J ends lost 5 bases and 8 bases respectively, with 10 bases between them. The CDR3 is 13 residues long. The CDR3 nucleotides read TGTGCCAGCAGTCCTAGGAGGTATTCACCCCTCCACTTT. Translated: CASSPRRYSPLHF.

The CDR3 region has the DNA TGTGCAAGTCGCTCGGACAGGGGGGAGTCCTATAATTCACCCCTCCACTTT. Residues: CASRSDRGESYNSPLHF. The V call is TRBV12-2, the J call TRBJ1-6; TRBD1, the table's D call, lacks a check against the DNA. TRBV12-2 has pseudogene status. There are 17 residues in the CDR3.

This chain uses TRBV20-1 with TRBJ1-3; perhaps TRBD1 as D (6 bases). The CDR3 sequence is 11 residues long. Germline assignment: CDR1 DFQATT and CDR2 SNEGSKA (reference sequence). V was shortened by 1 base and J by 12 bases, with 10 bases between the two germline ends. CDR3 in DNA: TGCAGTGCTAGAGTGACAGGACGCATATATTTT. Translating it yields CSARVTGRIYF.

The V and J genes are TRBV6-2 or TRBV6-3 and TRBJ2-1, with D unresolved. The CDR3 runs 14 residues. The V gene lost 4 bases and the J gene lost 0 bases, with 7 bases spanning the gap. CDR1 and CDR2 from the germline V gene are MNHEY and SVGEGT. CDR3 residues: CASSSRSSYNEQFF. The CDR3 DNA is TGTGCCAGCAGTTCGAGGAGCTCCTACAATGAGCAGTTCTTC.

The CDR3 nucleotides are TGTGCCAGCATCCCCTGGGCACGGATGAACACCGGGGAGCTGTTTTTT. Translation gives CASIPWARMNTGELFF. The gene calls are TRBV2 and TRBJ2-2; D gene ambiguous. The germline V gene encodes CDR1 SNHLY and CDR2 FYNNEI. The CDR3 is made up of 16 amino acids. Trimming shortened V by 7 bases and J by 1 base, and 16 bases separated the two germline ends.

This clone is a singleton in its sample. The chain uses TRBV29-1 and TRBJ2-5; 14 bases match TRBD2. The V gene's germline CDR1 is SQVTM and CDR2 ANQGSEA. J gave up 5 bases and V 6 bases, and 8 bases lay outside the gene matches. CDR3 length: 15 amino acids. Here the CDR3 reads CSVRLAGGPGETQYF. CDR3 nucleotides: TGCAGCGTCCGACTAGCGGGGGGGCCAGGGGAGACCCAGTACTTC.